The 12 T cell receptor beta chains listed next were all sequenced from one sample in a study of T-cell reconstitution after alpha-beta-depleted transplantation in children listed by TCRdb under 2016. Preparation of the library involved PCR. Sequenced using an Illumina HiSeq 2500. Molecular barcoding was employed in the preparation of TCR libraries, with unique molecular identifiers being used to normalize TCRbeta repertoire quantification. The public reads were reanalyzed by TCRdb: fastp trimming at Q25, MiXCR alignment, in-frame beta chains only. Rows with a matching CDR3 protein are joined into one entry that keeps the most common DNA and genes. This sample has roughly 200,000 distinct CDR3 sequences in its table, and 6.5% to 7.5% of those were observed once. The ten largest clones take up around 3% of the sample. This specimen was PBMCs from the stem cell graft donor, taken from the stem cell graft. The receptors were gathered from a human donor who donated a stem cell graft to a child with Wiskott-Aldrich syndrome.

This clonotype showed up many times. This rearrangement joins TRBV18 to TRBJ2-5, with D perhaps TRBD1 or TRBD2 (5 bases each). The CDR3 is 15 residues long. Germline V gene lookup returns CDR1 KGHSH and CDR2 LQKENI. V lost 3 bases, J lost 4 bases, and 15 bases lay in between. CDR3 amino acids: CASSPNGGSGETQYF. CDR3 in DNA: TGTGCCAGCTCACCGAATGGGGGTTCTGGAGAGACCCAGTACTTC.

This clonotype was detected ten times or more. This chain connects TRBV2 to TRBJ2-7; TRBD1 matches at 7 bases. This CDR3 contains 14 residues. Trimming cost V 3 bases and J 1 base; bases outside gene matches: 3. Germline CDR1 and CDR2: SNHLY and FYNNEI. The CDR3 sequence is CASSERTGSYEQYF. In DNA form, the CDR3 reads TGTGCCAGCAGTGAGAGGACAGGTTCCTACGAGCAGTACTTC.

This clonotype has a handful of counts. The rearrangement links TRBV5-1 to TRBJ1-6, with no clear D. V was clipped by 0 bases and J by 7 bases, with 11 bases between them. The CDR3 consists of 15 residues. Germline CDR1 reads SGHRS; CDR2 reads YFSETQ. CDR3 nucleotide sequence: TGCGCCAGCAGCTTGGAGGGCCAGATCAATTCACCCCTCCACTTT. Amino acid sequence: CASSLEGQINSPLHF.

This clonotype was seen ten or more times. The chain uses TRBV5-1 and TRBJ2-2; no reliable D call. This CDR3 contains 14 residues. The V end was cut by 2 bases, the J end by 2 bases, with 7 bases between. The germline V gene has CDR1 SGHRS and CDR2 YFSETQ. The CDR3 loop reads CASSLIQNTGELFF. In DNA, the CDR3 is TGCGCCAGCAGCTTAATACAAAACACCGGGGAGCTGTTTTTT. The complete variable domain, with remaining parts taken from reference TRBV5-1 and TRBJ2-2, reads KAGVTQTPRYLIKTRGQQVTLSCSPISGHRSVSWYQQTPGQGLQFLFEYFSETQRNKGNFPGRFSGRQFSNSRSEMNVSTLELGDSALYLCASSLIQNTGELFFGEGSRLTVL.

Many counts were recorded for this clonotype. The chain joins TRBV30 to TRBJ1-1; 7 positions match TRBD1. J gave up 5 bases and V 1 base, and 4 bases lay outside the gene matches. CDR3 length: 13 amino acids. Germline CDR1 reads GTSNPN; CDR2 reads SVGIG (reference sequence). CDR3 residues: CAWSGQGVTEAFF. CDR3 nucleotides: TGTGCCTGGAGTGGTCAGGGGGTAACTGAAGCTTTCTTT.

This clonotype was seen many times. The rearrangement uses TRBV6-1 and TRBJ2-2; 7 bases line up with TRBD1. The CDR3 sequence is 15 residues long. V gave up 6 bases and J gave up 1 base; unmatched junction bases: 5. From germline, CDR1 is MNHNS and CDR2 SASEGT. The CDR3 coding sequence is TGTGCCAGCAGCCGGGGACAGCTGAACACCGGGGAGCTGTTTTTT. Translation gives CASSRGQLNTGELFF.

On this clonotype itself: A read error may be the cause here, since a much bigger clone is one base away. V is TRBV6-1 and J is TRBJ2-7, with D perhaps matching TRBD2 (6 bases). The CDR3 is made up of 13 amino acids. Germline V lookup: CDR1 MNHNS, CDR2 SASEGT. The CDR3 DNA reads as TGTGCCAGCAGCGGTCCTGCCGGCGGGGAGCATTACTTC. It translates to CASSGPAGGEHYF.

The rearrangement uses TRBV7-9 and TRBJ1-5, with TRBD1 identical over 7 bases. This CDR3 has 15 amino acids. V lost 3 bases, J lost 7 bases, and 9 bases stayed unmatched. Germline loops: CDR1 SEHNR, CDR2 FQNEAQ (reference sequence). The CDR3 protein is CASSLGRQGNQPQHF. In DNA form, the CDR3 reads TGTGCCAGCAGCTTGGGGCGACAGGGAAACCAGCCCCAGCATTTT. Using reference TRBV7-9 and TRBJ1-5 for the parts outside the CDR3, the full variable domain is DTGVSQNPRHKITKRGQNVTFRCDPISEHNRLYWYRQTLGQGPEFLTYFQNEAQLEKSRLLSDRFSAERPKGSFSTLEIQRTEQGDSAMYLCASSLGRQGNQPQHFGDGTRLSIL.

This clonotype was picked up many times. This chain uses TRBV7-6 with TRBJ1-6, with TRBD1 as a possible D gene (5 bases). V shed 1 base and J shed 7 bases, with 17 bases lying between them. The CDR3 contains 17 residues. Looked up from germline, CDR1 is SGHVS and CDR2 is FNYEAQ. The CDR3 DNA reads TGTGCCAGCAGCTTAGTTCCCAGGGAGGGAGACAATTCACCCCTCCACTTT. Translating it yields CASSLVPREGDNSPLHF. The full variable domain, in which reference TRBV7-6 and TRBJ1-6 provide the parts outside the CDR3, is GAGVSQSPRYKVTKRGQDVALRCDPISGHVSLYWYRQALGQGPEFLTYFNYEAQQDKSGLPNDRFSAERPEGSISTLTIQRTEQRDSAMYRCASSLVPREGDNSPLHFGNGTRLTVT.

This clonotype was counted at least ten times. The J gene is TRBJ1-1, the V gene TRBV5-1; 8 bases agree with TRBD1. The germline V gene has CDR1 SGHRS and CDR2 YFSETQ. V was clipped by 0 bases and J by 5 bases; unmatched bases: 6. CDR3 length: 15 amino acids. The CDR3 loop is CASSLDGTGGTEAFF. The DNA of the CDR3 is TGCGCCAGCAGCTTGGACGGGACAGGCGGTACTGAAGCTTTCTTT.

In its sample, this clonotype was seen many times. The chain uses TRBV6-2 or TRBV6-3 and TRBJ2-1; 8 bases are shared with TRBD2. V was pared by 6 bases and J by 4 bases, with 8 bases of the junction left unmatched. CDR3 length: 15 amino acids. Germline CDR1 MNHEY, CDR2 SVGEGT. CDR3 protein: CASSSAGDGYNEQFF. CDR3 coding DNA: TGTGCCAGCAGCTCAGCGGGAGACGGGTACAATGAGCAGTTCTTC.

This clonotype was detected many times. In DNA form, the CDR3 reads TGCGCCAGCAGCTTGACGGGTATTGGCAGGGGAACGACTGAAGCTTTCTTT. This encodes CASSLTGIGRGTTEAFF. The rearrangement joins TRBV5-1 to TRBJ1-1, with D possibly being TRBD1 (6 bases). CDR1 and CDR2 (germline): SGHRS, YFSETQ. Trimming left V 1 base short and J 5 bases short, with 21 bases between. The CDR3 length is 17 residues.